Listed below are T cell receptor beta chains from one sample, sequenced in a study of metastatic and nonmetastatic thyroid tumors. MiXCR re-clonotyped the PCR reads for TCRdb. The table has some 20,000 clones, over 15% seen once; the top ten hold around 20%. The sequencing sample was made of blood. The receptors were sampled from a male donor with papillary thyroid cancer or a benign thyroid nodule (not recorded which). Some clones in this sample may be carry-over from other donors' samples. Both conserved end residues are trimmed from each CDR3.

v_call	j_call	cdr3_aa
TRBV6-2/TRBV6-3	TRBJ2-5	ASRGDRPRETQY
TRBV11-3	TRBJ2-1	ASSLDVLAGVGNEQF
TRBV2	TRBJ2-7	ASSDPTGYEQY
TRBV7-9	TRBJ2-5	ASSPGQGKETQY
TRBV19	TRBJ2-3	ASSFSTDTQY
TRBV4-2	TRBJ2-6	ASSQDRGGVFVRSGANVLT
TRBV27	TRBJ1-1	ASTKTTDIKRGEAF
TRBV18	TRBJ1-5	ASSRGQGKNQPQH
TRBV6-1	TRBJ2-5	ASSFTRLGTQY
TRBV20-1	TRBJ1-5	SARLRRDNQPQH
TRBV28	TRBJ1-2	ASSWGFYGYT
TRBV27	TRBJ2-1	ASSARTSTIHNEQF
TRBV12-5	TRBJ1-6	ASGLEGNSPLH
TRBV20-1	TRBJ1-5	SAQDRGSYNQPQH
TRBV4-2	TRBJ2-1	ASSPKSPGGFSYNEQF
TRBV18	TRBJ1-2	ASSIDRGVAGYT
TRBV12-3/TRBV12-4	TRBJ2-7	ASGQGTYEQY
TRBV2	TRBJ1-6	ASSRQGRNSPLH
TRBV6-5	TRBJ2-3	ASGNVGETDTQY
TRBV3-1	TRBJ1-3	ASSQDPGTGGNTIY
TRBV6-1	TRBJ2-7	ASSDIYEQY
TRBV4-2	TRBJ2-4	ASSQDRQGGNIQY
TRBV4-2	TRBJ1-2	ASSQDGGRDYGYT
TRBV19	TRBJ1-5	ASSPRPSYSNQPQH
TRBV20-1	TRBJ2-3	SASLAEVFTDTQY
TRBV7-3	TRBJ2-1	ASSPIFLGHNEQF
TRBV30	TRBJ2-2	AWSVTNTGELF
TRBV6-4	TRBJ2-7	ASPATGTPKSSYEQY
TRBV30	TRBJ1-3	AWSDGQAANTIY
TRBV30	TRBJ1-2	ASGRDRGERGYT
TRBV20-1	TRBJ1-6	SARERLAYNSPLH
TRBV28	TRBJ1-2	ASSSLDGGYGYT
TRBV27	TRBJ2-1	ASSLGVHEQF
TRBV25-1	TRBJ1-3	ASSQQGNTIY
TRBV19	TRBJ1-5	ASSTGESNQPQH
TRBV4-1	TRBJ1-3	ASSRTGSDGNTIY
TRBV5-8	TRBJ1-2	ASSLEGSGYT
TRBV2	TRBJ2-7	ASSEGTSGSWTYEQY
TRBV12-3/TRBV12-4	TRBJ2-7	ASSPGQGRYEQY
TRBV5-1	TRBJ2-2	ASSRLGAGGMNTGELF
TRBV11-2	TRBJ1-1	ASSFPKGGMNTEAF
TRBV28	TRBJ2-3	ASSYPVRGHSTDTQY
TRBV27	TRBJ1-2	ASSFSGSGYGYT
TRBV9	TRBJ1-1	ASSVVSGNTEAF
TRBV11-1	TRBJ2-7	ASSSPGLAHSYEQY
TRBV10-1	TRBJ2-3	ASSGQGTDTQY
TRBV2	TRBJ1-2	ASSGLRAPYYGYT